This T cell receptor (beta chain) was observed in a study of blood T cell dynamics during melanoma immunotherapy. Using immunoSEQ multiplex PCR, the repertoire was profiled, and TCRdb retains in-frame clones only, with some absent. Among tens of thousands of clones listed, approximately 88% were seen once. As for time point: pre-treatment baseline. Patients with prior systemic cancer treatment, concomitant immunosuppressants, or other active malignancies were excluded. CDR3 length equals 15 residues. With V trimmed by 0 bases and J by 4 bases, 2 bases remained unmatched. Germline CDR1 and CDR2: MNHNY and SVGAGI (reference sequence).

This sequence was found in a human donor with melanoma. The chain couples TRBV6-6 to TRBJ1-2, with TRBD1 matching over 10 bases. This material consisted of blood, taken from a patient treated with checkpoint blockade. The chain's CDR3 is CASSYSGTGAYGYTF. Written as DNA, the CDR3 is TGTGCCAGCAGTTACTCTGGGACAGGGGCCTATGGCTACACCTTC.